This is a list of T cell receptor beta chains from one sample in a study of cytotoxic CD8 clonotypes in ibrutinib-treated CLL. Clones were read by immunoSEQ multiplex PCR, and TCRdb kept only the in-frame ones, dropping some. The sample includes 130,000 or so clones, 80% to 90% of them seen just once. The source was PBMCs, collected after 24 months of ibrutinib treatment. The source is a human donor with chronic lymphocytic leukemia. Both conserved end residues are part of each CDR3. D genes are given only for firm matches. Only some rows state a clone size, as once, few, many or a class for expanded clones.

v_gene	abundance	d_gene	j_gene	CDR3nt	CDR3aa
TRBV7-3	NA	NA	TRBJ1-4	TGTGCCAGCAGCCAGGCCTCGAATGAAAAACTGTTTTTT	CASSQASNEKLFF
TRBV19	NA	NA	TRBJ1-2	TGTGCCAGTAGTACATACAGGTCTCCGGGCTACACCTTC	CASSTYRSPGYTF
TRBV19	NA	TRBD2	TRBJ2-1	TGTGCCAGTAGTCCCGACTCAGGACTAGCGGGAAAAAATGAGCAGTTCTTC	CASSPDSGLAGKNEQFF
TRBV2	NA	NA	TRBJ2-1	TGTGCCAGCAGCCAGGACAGCTACAATGAGCAGTTCTTC	CASSQDSYNEQFF
TRBV5-1	NA	NA	TRBJ2-4	TGCGCCAGCAGCTCCGAGGGGGGCCTTACGGCGGGGGCCAAAAACATTCAGTACTTC	CASSSEGGLTAGAKNIQYF
TRBV6-6	NA	TRBD2	TRBJ2-2	TGTGCCAGCAGTTTAGGGACTACTGACACCGGGGAGCTGTTTTTT	CASSLGTTDTGELFF
TRBV4-3	NA	NA	TRBJ1-2	TGCGCCAGCAGCCAAGACAGAAATGCTAACTATGGCTACACCTTC	CASSQDRNANYGYTF
TRBV7-2	few	TRBD2	TRBJ2-7	TGTGCCAGCAGCTTAGCCTCTAGCGGACAAAGCTCCTACGAGCAGTACTTC	CASSLASSGQSSYEQYF
TRBV5-1	NA	NA	TRBJ1-1	TGCGCCAGCAGCGCCGGGGCAATTGGAAACACTGAAGCTTTCTTT	CASSAGAIGNTEAFF
TRBV14	NA	NA	TRBJ1-5	TGTGCCAGCAGCCCTGGCCCGGGAGGGCGTCAGCCCCAGCATTTT	CASSPGPGGRQPQHF
TRBV11-3	few	NA	TRBJ2-2	TGTGCCAGCGAGAAGTCCGGGGAGCTGTTTTTT	CASEKSGELFF
TRBV2	NA	NA	TRBJ1-2	TGTGCCAGCAGTGAAACCCATCGGGAAGTTCTCTCTGGCTACACCTTC	CASSETHREVLSGYTF
TRBV18	once	TRBD2	TRBJ2-7	TGTGCCAGCTCACCACAACCAGCGGGAGTTGGTTACGAGCAGTACTTC	CASSPQPAGVGYEQYF
TRBV27	once	NA	TRBJ2-5	TGTGCCAGCAGTTTGTACACCAAAGAGACCCAGTACTTC	CASSLYTKETQYF
TRBV10-3	NA	NA	TRBJ1-2	TGTGCCGTCGGACAGAACTATGGCTACACCTTC	CAVGQNYGYTF
TRBV2	NA	TRBD2	TRBJ2-3	TGTGCCAGCAGTGGGACTAGCGGGAGTCGAGCCACAGATACGCAGTATTTT	CASSGTSGSRATDTQYF
TRBV28	once	TRBD1	TRBJ2-7	TGTGCCAGCAGTTTCCCTGGACAGGGCTCCTACGAGCAGTACTTC	CASSFPGQGSYEQYF
TRBV18	once	TRBD1	TRBJ1-1	TGTGCCAGCTCACCCGACAGGGGCACTGAAGCTTTCTTT	CASSPDRGTEAFF
TRBV13	NA	TRBD2	TRBJ2-2	TGTGCCAGCAGCCGGACGACTAGCGGGAGGACCGGGGAGCTGTTTTTT	CASSRTTSGRTGELFF
TRBV9	NA	NA	TRBJ1-2	TGTGCCAGCAGCGCGGGGAGGGACCGCGGCTACACCTTC	CASSAGRDRGYTF
TRBV7-8	once	NA	TRBJ1-3	TGTGCCAGCAGCTCTACAACCGTACAGGGAACTGGAAACACCATATATTTT	CASSSTTVQGTGNTIYF
TRBV29-1	few	NA	TRBJ1-1	TGCAGCGTTGCGAACACTGAAGCTTTCTTT	CSVANTEAFF
TRBV7-3	NA	NA	TRBJ1-1	TGTGCCAGCAGCCCCCGGGGAGGGCTGGTCACTGAAGCTTTCTTT	CASSPRGGLVTEAFF
TRBV28	NA	NA	TRBJ2-5	TGTGCCAGCAGTTTCGAATATAGGTCCGAGTCCAACCCTCGAGAGACCCAGTACTTC	CASSFEYRSESNPRETQYF
TRBV6-5	NA	TRBD1	TRBJ1-3	TGTGCCAGCGCGATAACAGGGGACTCTGGAAACACCATATATTTT	CASAITGDSGNTIYF
TRBV29-1	NA	NA	TRBJ2-4	TGCAGCGTTGCCCGGGACGGACAAAACATTCAGTACTTC	CSVARDGQNIQYF
TRBV19	NA	NA	TRBJ2-7	TGTGCCAGTAGTATAGATCGCGGGGCTTACGAGCAGTACTTC	CASSIDRGAYEQYF
TRBV7-2	NA	NA	TRBJ1-3	TGTGCCAGCAGCTGGGGACCCTCTGGAAACACCATATATTTT	CASSWGPSGNTIYF
TRBV7-2	NA	TRBD2	TRBJ2-3	TGTGCCAGCAGCTTAGGGGCTAGCGGGAGTGCAGATACGCAGTATTTT	CASSLGASGSADTQYF
TRBV28	NA	NA	TRBJ1-4	TGTGCCAGCAATCCTCAAGATACTAATGAAAAACTGTTTTTT	CASNPQDTNEKLFF
TRBV7-2	once	TRBD1	TRBJ1-2	TGTGCCAGCAGCTTGGGGGACAGGGCGAAGATGAGCTATGGCTACACCTTC	CASSLGDRAKMSYGYTF
TRBV6-1	NA	NA	TRBJ2-5	TGTGCCAGCAGACCCAGGGTCCGGGAGACCCAGTACTTC	CASRPRVRETQYF
TRBV13	NA	TRBD2	TRBJ2-2	TGTGCCAGCAGCCAGCAGCTAGCGGGAGTAGGAACCGGGGAGCTGTTTTTT	CASSQQLAGVGTGELFF
TRBV18	NA	TRBD1	TRBJ2-1	TGTGCCAGCTCTCGCCTGCCGACAGGGAACAATGAGCAGTTCTTC	CASSRLPTGNNEQFF
TRBV7-9	NA	NA	TRBJ1-4	TGTGCCAGCAGCAGAACCGGGACGGATAATGAAAAACTGTTTTTT	CASSRTGTDNEKLFF
TRBV21-1	NA	NA	TRBJ2-7	NA	CASSKALWGTGSSYEQYF
TRBV5-1	NA	NA	TRBJ2-6	TGCGCCAGCAGCGATAGGAGCTCTGGGGCCAACGTCCTGACTTTC	CASSDRSSGANVLTF
TRBV28	NA	NA	TRBJ2-3	TGTGCCAGCAGTGACAGCACAGATACGCAGTATTTT	CASSDSTDTQYF
TRBV18	once	NA	TRBJ2-1	TGTGCCAGCTCACCACCGGGACGGTCCTACAATGAGCAGTTCTTC	CASSPPGRSYNEQFF
TRBV7-3	NA	TRBD1	TRBJ2-7	TGTGCCAGCAGCGGGACAGGGGACTACGAGCAGTACTTC	CASSGTGDYEQYF
TRBV18	NA	NA	TRBJ1-2	TGTGCCAGCTCACCCGGACAGAAAGGGGGCTACACCTTC	CASSPGQKGGYTF
TRBV2	NA	NA	TRBJ2-2	TGTGCCAGCAGTGAAGGTTCTAACACCGGGGAGCTGTTTTTT	CASSEGSNTGELFF
TRBV28	NA	NA	TRBJ2-3	TGTGCCAGCAGTTTTCACCCCGCAGGGACCCCAGATACGCAGTATTTT	CASSFHPAGTPDTQYF
TRBV19	NA	NA	TRBJ2-6	TGTGCCAGTACAACCTCTGGGGCCAACGTCCTGACTTTC	CASTTSGANVLTF
TRBV19	NA	NA	TRBJ1-1	TGTGCCAGTAGCCAGGGACTGTTGTCGGTAGGCACTGAAGCTTTCTTT	CASSQGLLSVGTEAFF